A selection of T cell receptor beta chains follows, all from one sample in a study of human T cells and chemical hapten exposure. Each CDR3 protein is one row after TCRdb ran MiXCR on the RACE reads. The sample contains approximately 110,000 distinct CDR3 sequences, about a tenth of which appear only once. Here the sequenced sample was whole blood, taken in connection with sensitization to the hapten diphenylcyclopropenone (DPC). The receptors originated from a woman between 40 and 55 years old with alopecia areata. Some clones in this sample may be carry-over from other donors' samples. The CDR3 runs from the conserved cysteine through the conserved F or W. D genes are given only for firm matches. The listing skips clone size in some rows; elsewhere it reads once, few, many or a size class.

CDR3: CASSLKSSRFSGANVLTF; DNA: TGTGCCAGCAGTTTAAAATCTAGCAGGTTCTCTGGGGCCAACGTCCTGACTTTC; V: TRBV12-3/TRBV12-4; J: TRBJ2-6; size: many; D: .
CDR3: CASSRGTENYEQYF; DNA: TGTGCCAGCAGCCGAGGGACAGAGAACTACGAGCAGTACTTC; V: TRBV5-5; J: TRBJ2-7; size: few; D: TRBD1
CDR3: CATSDSLTSGGADTQYF; DNA: TGTGCCACCAGTGATTCTTTGACTAGCGGGGGAGCAGATACGCAGTATTTT; V: TRBV24-1; J: TRBJ2-3; size: many; D: TRBD2
CDR3: CATSDLGDRHNEQFF; DNA: TGTGCCACCAGTGATTTGGGGGACCGCCACAATGAGCAGTTCTTC; V: TRBV24-1; J: TRBJ2-1; size: few; D: .
CDR3: CATRDGNYGYTF; DNA: TGTGCCACCCGGGACGGCAACTATGGCTACACCTTC; V: TRBV6-2/TRBV6-3; J: TRBJ1-2; size: many; D: .
CDR3: CASSYRGSPDTQYF; DNA: TGTGCCAGCAGCTACCGGGGGAGCCCAGATACGCAGTATTTT; V: TRBV7-9; J: TRBJ2-3; size: many; D: .
CDR3: CASSPILGQNTEAFF; DNA: TGTGCCAGCAGCCCCATTCTCGGGCAGAACACTGAAGCTTTCTTT; V: TRBV12-3/TRBV12-4; J: TRBJ1-1; size: many; D: .
CDR3: CASRGTGQETQYF; DNA: TGTGCCAGCAGGGGGACGGGACAAGAGACCCAGTACTTC; V: TRBV12-3/TRBV12-4; J: TRBJ2-5; size: many; D: .
CDR3: CSVLTEIYGYTF; DNA: TGCAGCGTCCTGACAGAGATCTATGGCTACACCTTC; V: TRBV29-1; J: TRBJ1-2; size: many; D: .
CDR3: CASSYFYYEQYF; DNA: TGTGCCAGCAGCTACTTTTACTACGAGCAGTACTTC; V: TRBV14; J: TRBJ2-7; size: many; D: .
CDR3: CAISETVGNTIYF; DNA: TGTGCCATCAGTGAGACAGTTGGAAACACCATATATTTT; V: TRBV10-3; J: TRBJ1-3; size: many; D: .
CDR3: CASSLNPGTIQETQYF; DNA: TGTGCCAGCAGCTTAAACCCGGGGACTATCCAAGAGACCCAGTACTTC; V: TRBV7-7; J: TRBJ2-5; size: many; D: TRBD2
CDR3: CASSLGVSEYSNQPQHF; DNA: TGTGCCAGCAGCTTAGGGGTATCGGAGTATAGCAATCAGCCCCAGCATTTT; V: TRBV7-2; J: TRBJ1-5; size: few; D: .
CDR3: CASTIGRGGEQYF; DNA: TGTGCCAGCACCATAGGCAGGGGAGGCGAGCAGTACTTC; V: TRBV6-2/TRBV6-3; J: TRBJ2-7; size: .; D: .
CDR3: CASRAGQGSGNTGELFF; DNA: TGTGCCAGCAGGGCAGGACAGGGAAGTGGGAACACCGGGGAGCTGTTTTTT; V: TRBV6-5; J: TRBJ2-2; size: few; D: TRBD1
CDR3: CSAWGWMETQYF; DNA: TGCAGTGCTTGGGGTTGGATGGAGACCCAGTACTTC; V: TRBV20-1; J: TRBJ2-5; size: .; D: .
CDR3: CATSRDGGVVGYTF; DNA: TGTGCCACCAGCAGAGATGGAGGAGTCGTCGGCTACACCTTC; V: TRBV15; J: TRBJ1-2; size: .; D: .
CDR3: CASSLGGEDTQYF; DNA: TGTGCCAGCAGCTTGGGGGGCGAGGATACGCAGTATTTT; V: TRBV5-5; J: TRBJ2-3; size: .; D: .
CDR3: CASHGQGGTGELFF; DNA: TGTGCCAGTCACGGACAGGGGGGAACCGGGGAGCTGTTTTTT; V: TRBV19; J: TRBJ2-2; size: .; D: TRBD1
CDR3: CASSTYNEQFF; DNA: TGTGCCAGCAGTACTTACAATGAGCAGTTCTTC; V: TRBV3-1; J: TRBJ2-1; size: many; D: .
CDR3: CASSRGATSYNEQFF; DNA: TGTGCCAGCAGTCGGGGGGCCACATCCTACAATGAGCAGTTCTTC; V: TRBV28; J: TRBJ2-1; size: few; D: .
CDR3: CSATDSWSNQPQHF; DNA: TGCAGTGCTACGGACAGTTGGAGCAATCAGCCCCAGCATTTT; V: TRBV20-1; J: TRBJ1-5; size: .; D: .
CDR3: CASSATGQGASNYGYTF; DNA: TGTGCCAGCTCTGCCACCGGACAGGGCGCCTCTAACTATGGCTACACCTTC; V: TRBV19; J: TRBJ1-2; size: few; D: TRBD1
CDR3: CASSPDSVWVYNEQFF; DNA: TGTGCCAGCTCACCTGACAGTGTTTGGGTTTACAATGAGCAGTTCTTC; V: TRBV18; J: TRBJ2-1; size: .; D: .
CDR3: CASSSPRGWNAGELFF; DNA: TGTGCCAGCAGCTCCCCCAGGGGGTGGAATGCCGGGGAGCTGTTTTTT; V: TRBV7-9; J: TRBJ2-2; size: many; D: TRBD1
CDR3: CASSREAPVPEKLFF; DNA: TGCGCCAGCAGCCGAGAGGCCCCGGTCCCCGAAAAACTGTTTTTT; V: TRBV4-1; J: TRBJ1-4; size: many; D: .
CDR3: CASSFSQRTYEQYF; DNA: TGTGCCAGCAGTTTCTCCCAGCGTACCTACGAGCAGTACTTC; V: TRBV12-3/TRBV12-4; J: TRBJ2-7; size: few; D: .
CDR3: CASSVGGVSYEQYF; DNA: TGTGCCAGCAGCGTAGGAGGAGTATCCTACGAGCAGTACTTC; V: TRBV9; J: TRBJ2-7; size: many; D: .
CDR3: CASSLESGGEQYF; DNA: TGTGCCAGCAGCTTAGAATCCGGAGGCGAGCAGTACTTC; V: TRBV11-2; J: TRBJ2-7; size: few; D: .
CDR3: CASAVVGTLNSPLHF; DNA: TGTGCCAGCGCTGTGGTCGGGACACTAAATTCACCCCTCCACTTT; V: TRBV7-9; J: TRBJ1-6; size: many; D: .
CDR3: CSVADVATSWGETQYF; DNA: TGCAGCGTTGCCGACGTCGCGACTAGTTGGGGCGAGACCCAGTACTTC; V: TRBV29-1; J: TRBJ2-5; size: .; D: .
CDR3: CASSYGLAYEQYF; DNA: TGTGCCAGCAGTTACGGGCTAGCCTACGAGCAGTACTTC; V: TRBV6-6; J: TRBJ2-7; size: .; D: .
CDR3: CSATKGQGGGQPQHF; DNA: TGCAGTGCCACTAAAGGACAGGGGGGAGGTCAGCCCCAGCATTTT; V: TRBV20-1; J: TRBJ1-5; size: many; D: TRBD1
CDR3: CAISGGRGSTDTQYF; DNA: TGTGCCATCAGTGGGGGCAGGGGGAGCACAGATACGCAGTATTTT; V: TRBV10-3; J: TRBJ2-3; size: many; D: TRBD1
CDR3: CASRGRAGLLYGYTF; DNA: TGTGCCAGTCGCGGCAGGGCAGGATTACTCTATGGCTACACCTTC; V: TRBV19; J: TRBJ1-2; size: few; D: .
CDR3: CASSLGDLRNEQFF; DNA: TGTGCCAGCAGCTTAGGGGACTTAAGGAATGAGCAGTTCTTC; V: TRBV7-2; J: TRBJ2-1; size: .; D: .
CDR3: CASSRRYGYTF; DNA: TGTGCCAGCAGTCGGAGGTATGGCTACACCTTC; V: TRBV6-2/TRBV6-3; J: TRBJ1-2; size: many; D: .
CDR3: CASSQRQGGGNTIYF; DNA: TGTGCCAGCAGCCAACGGCAGGGGGGTGGAAACACCATATATTTT; V: TRBV5-4; J: TRBJ1-3; size: few; D: TRBD1
CDR3: CASSPPGQGAWEQYF; DNA: TGTGCCAGCTCACCACCGGGACAGGGGGCTTGGGAGCAGTACTTC; V: TRBV18; J: TRBJ2-7; size: .; D: TRBD1
CDR3: CASSLTTGLAGLNEQFF; DNA: TGTGCCAGCAGTTTGACCACCGGACTAGCGGGGTTGAATGAGCAGTTCTTC; V: TRBV6-6; J: TRBJ2-1; size: few; D: TRBD2
CDR3: CASSPLGQGFTSYEQYF; DNA: TGTGCCAGCAGCCCGTTGGGACAGGGGTTCACCTCCTACGAGCAGTACTTC; V: TRBV6-2/TRBV6-3; J: TRBJ2-7; size: .; D: TRBD1
CDR3: CASSERYKTSQETQYF; DNA: TGTGCCAGCAGTGAACGCTATAAGACCTCACAAGAGACCCAGTACTTC; V: TRBV6-2/TRBV6-3; J: TRBJ2-5; size: many; D: .
CDR3: CASTPTGGVDYGYTF; DNA: TGTGCCAGCACCCCGACGGGGGGGGTGGACTATGGCTACACCTTC; V: TRBV7-8; J: TRBJ1-2; size: many; D: .
CDR3: CASSENNYGYTF; DNA: TGTGCCAGCAGTGAAAACAACTATGGCTACACCTTC; V: TRBV12-3/TRBV12-4; J: TRBJ1-2; size: .; D: .
CDR3: CASSYNPEDTQYF; DNA: TGTGCCAGCAGTTATAATCCCGAAGATACGCAGTATTTT; V: TRBV6-2/TRBV6-3; J: TRBJ2-3; size: few; D: .
CDR3: CAWRATIAFTGELFF; DNA: TGTGCCTGGAGAGCGACTATAGCTTTCACCGGGGAGCTGTTTTTT; V: TRBV30; J: TRBJ2-2; size: .; D: .
CDR3: CASSSTLISRTDTQYF; DNA: TGTGCCAGCAGCTCGACGTTAATTAGTCGCACAGATACGCAGTATTTT; V: TRBV7-9; J: TRBJ2-3; size: .; D: .
CDR3: CASRELAGGFNEQFF; DNA: TGTGCCAGCAGGGAACTAGCGGGGGGCTTCAATGAGCAGTTCTTC; V: TRBV11-2; J: TRBJ2-1; size: many; D: TRBD2
CDR3: CASSRDSSLQPQHF; DNA: TGTGCCAGCAGTCGGGACAGTAGTCTGCAGCCCCAGCATTTT; V: TRBV6-5; J: TRBJ1-5; size: many; D: TRBD1
CDR3: CSAREGGAGEKLFF; DNA: TGCAGTGCTAGAGAGGGGGGGGCCGGTGAAAAACTGTTTTTT; V: TRBV20-1; J: TRBJ1-4; size: few; D: .
CDR3: CASSFGMAGENTIYF; DNA: TGCGCCAGCAGCTTTGGGATGGCGGGGGAAAACACCATATATTTT; V: TRBV7-2; J: TRBJ1-3; size: .; D: .
CDR3: CSAIRHGTGYNEQFF; DNA: TGCAGTGCTATTCGACACGGGACAGGATACAATGAGCAGTTCTTC; V: TRBV20-1; J: TRBJ2-1; size: .; D: TRBD1
CDR3: CARSLTGTIDTQYF; DNA: TGTGCCAGAAGCTTAACTGGAACTATAGATACGCAGTATTTT; V: TRBV5-3; J: TRBJ2-3; size: .; D: .
CDR3: CASSLRTGGYNEQFF; DNA: TGTGCCAGCAGTTTGCGGACCGGGGGGTACAATGAGCAGTTCTTC; V: TRBV12-3/TRBV12-4; J: TRBJ2-1; size: many; D: TRBD2
CDR3: CASSLGQRLNGYTF; DNA: TGTGCCAGCTCGCTGGGACAGCGGTTGAATGGCTACACCTTC; V: TRBV7-9; J: TRBJ1-2; size: few; D: TRBD1